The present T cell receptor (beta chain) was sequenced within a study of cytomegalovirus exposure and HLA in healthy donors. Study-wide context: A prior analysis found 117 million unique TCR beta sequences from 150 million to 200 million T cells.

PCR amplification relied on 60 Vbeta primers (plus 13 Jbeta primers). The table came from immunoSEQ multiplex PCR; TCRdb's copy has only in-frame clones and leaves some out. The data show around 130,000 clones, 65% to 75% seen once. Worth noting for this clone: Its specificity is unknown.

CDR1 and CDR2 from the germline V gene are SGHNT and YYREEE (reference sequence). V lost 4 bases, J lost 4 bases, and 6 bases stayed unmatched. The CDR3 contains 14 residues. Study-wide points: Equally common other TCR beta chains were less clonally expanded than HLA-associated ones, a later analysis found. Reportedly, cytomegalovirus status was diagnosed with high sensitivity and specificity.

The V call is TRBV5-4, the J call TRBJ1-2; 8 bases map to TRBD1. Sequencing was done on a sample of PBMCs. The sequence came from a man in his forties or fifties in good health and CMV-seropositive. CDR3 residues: CASSPTGEAYGYTF. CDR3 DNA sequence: TGTGCCAGCAGCCCGACAGGGGAGGCCTATGGCTACACCTTC.